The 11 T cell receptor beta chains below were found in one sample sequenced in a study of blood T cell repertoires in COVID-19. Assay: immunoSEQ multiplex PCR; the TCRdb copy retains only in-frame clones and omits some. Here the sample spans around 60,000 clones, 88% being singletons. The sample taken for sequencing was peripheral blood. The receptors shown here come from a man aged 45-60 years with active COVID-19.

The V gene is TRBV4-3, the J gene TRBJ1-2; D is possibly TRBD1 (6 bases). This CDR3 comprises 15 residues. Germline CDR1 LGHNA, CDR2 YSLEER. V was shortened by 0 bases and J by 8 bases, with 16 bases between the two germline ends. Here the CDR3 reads CASSQEGGPWGGYTF. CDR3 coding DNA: TGCGCCAGCAGCCAAGAGGGGGGGCCCTGGGGAGGCTACACCTTC.

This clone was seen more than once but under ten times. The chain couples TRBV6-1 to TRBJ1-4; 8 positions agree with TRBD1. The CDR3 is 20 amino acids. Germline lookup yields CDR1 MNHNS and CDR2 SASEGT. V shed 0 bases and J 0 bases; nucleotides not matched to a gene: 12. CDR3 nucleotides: TGTGCCAGCAGTGAAGCGCCCAGGGGGCCCTGGAGGGCAACTAATGAAAAACTGTTTTTT. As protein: CASSEAPRGPWRATNEKLFF.

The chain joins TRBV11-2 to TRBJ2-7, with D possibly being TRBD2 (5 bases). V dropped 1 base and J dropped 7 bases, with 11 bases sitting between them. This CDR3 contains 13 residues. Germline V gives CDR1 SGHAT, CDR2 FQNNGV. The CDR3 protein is CASSLAGMGEQYF. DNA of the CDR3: TGTGCCAGCAGCTTAGCGGGGATGGGAGAGCAGTACTTC.

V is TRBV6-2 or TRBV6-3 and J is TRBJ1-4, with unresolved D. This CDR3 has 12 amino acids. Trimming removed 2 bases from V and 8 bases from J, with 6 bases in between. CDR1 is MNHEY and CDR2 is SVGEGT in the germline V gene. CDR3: CASSYRREKLFF. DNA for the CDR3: TGTGCCAGCAGTTACCGCAGGGAAAAACTGTTTTTT.

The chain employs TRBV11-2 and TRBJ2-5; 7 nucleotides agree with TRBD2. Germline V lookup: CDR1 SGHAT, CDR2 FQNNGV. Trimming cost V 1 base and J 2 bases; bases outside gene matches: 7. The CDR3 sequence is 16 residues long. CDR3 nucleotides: TGTGCCAGCAGCTTAGGGGACCGAGCGGGGCAAGAGACCCAGTACTTC. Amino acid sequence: CASSLGDRAGQETQYF. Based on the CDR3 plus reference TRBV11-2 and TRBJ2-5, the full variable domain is EAGVAQSPRYKIIEKRQSVAFWCNPISGHATLYWYQQILGQGPKLLIQFQNNGVVDDSQLPKDRFSAERLKGVDSTLKIQPAKLEDSAVYLCASSLGDRAGQETQYFGPGTRLLVL.

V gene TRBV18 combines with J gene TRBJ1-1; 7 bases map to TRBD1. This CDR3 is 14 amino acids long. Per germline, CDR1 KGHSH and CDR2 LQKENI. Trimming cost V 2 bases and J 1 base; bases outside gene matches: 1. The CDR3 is CASSPKGANTEAFF. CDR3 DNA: TGTGCCAGCTCACCAAAGGGGGCGAACACTGAAGCTTTCTTT.

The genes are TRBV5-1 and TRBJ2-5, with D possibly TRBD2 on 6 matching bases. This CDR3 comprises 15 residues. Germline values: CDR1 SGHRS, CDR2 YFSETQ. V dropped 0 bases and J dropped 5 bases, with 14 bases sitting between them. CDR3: CASSLEGNRGETQYF. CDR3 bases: TGCGCCAGCAGCTTGGAGGGCAACCGGGGGGAGACCCAGTACTTC.

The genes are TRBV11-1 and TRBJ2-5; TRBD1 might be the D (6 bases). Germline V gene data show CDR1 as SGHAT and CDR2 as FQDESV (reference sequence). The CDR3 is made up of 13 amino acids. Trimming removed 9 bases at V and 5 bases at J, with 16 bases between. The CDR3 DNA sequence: TGTGCCAGTCGGGAAAGGGGGTTGGAGACCCAGTACTTC. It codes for CASRERGLETQYF. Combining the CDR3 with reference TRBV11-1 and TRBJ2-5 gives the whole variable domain EAEVAQSPRYKITEKSQAVAFWCDPISGHATLYWYRQILGQGPELLVQFQDESVVDDSQLPKDRFSAERLKGVDSTLKIQPAELGDSAMYLCASRERGLETQYFGPGTRLLVL.

CDR3 in DNA: TGTGCCAGCAGTTACCTGGGACAGGGGGCCTACGAGCAGTACTTC. Encoded protein: CASSYLGQGAYEQYF. V usage is TRBV6-2 or TRBV6-3 and J usage is TRBJ2-7; 11 bases fit TRBD1. CDR3 length: 15 residues. V dropped 2 bases and J dropped 2; count of bases not matched to a gene: 2. The germline V gene encodes CDR1 MNHEY and CDR2 SVGEGT.

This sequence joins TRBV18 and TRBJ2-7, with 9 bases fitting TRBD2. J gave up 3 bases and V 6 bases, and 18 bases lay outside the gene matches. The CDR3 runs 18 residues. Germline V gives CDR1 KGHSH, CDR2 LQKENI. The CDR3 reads CASSFQQAGGPVIYEQYF. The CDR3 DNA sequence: TGTGCCAGCTCCTTCCAACAGGCGGGGGGGCCTGTCATCTACGAGCAGTACTTC.

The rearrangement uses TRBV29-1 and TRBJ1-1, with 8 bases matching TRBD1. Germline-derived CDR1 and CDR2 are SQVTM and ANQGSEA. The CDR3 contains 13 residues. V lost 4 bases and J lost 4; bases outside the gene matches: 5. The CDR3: CSVGGQGPTEAFF. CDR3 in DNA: TGCAGCGTTGGAGGACAGGGCCCCACTGAAGCTTTCTTT.